This is a list of T cell receptor beta chains from one sample in a study of blood T cell repertoires in COVID-19. Some clones are missing from TCRdb's copy, which holds only in-frame ones; the method was immunoSEQ multiplex PCR. Of around 200,000 clones listed, 86% are singletons. The sequenced sample consisted of PBMCs or T cells enriched from blood (not recorded which). Receptor source: a man aged 35-49 years with acute COVID-19. Each CDR3 is given with its conserved first and last residue. D genes are given only for firm matches. The listing skips clone size in some rows; elsewhere it reads once, few, many or a size class.

d_gene	v_gene	abundance	j_gene	CDR3aa	CDR3nt
-	TRBV19	-	TRBJ2-5	CASSRDRGVETQYF	TGTGCCAGTAGTAGGGACCGCGGGGTCGAGACCCAGTACTTC
-	TRBV28	-	TRBJ2-5	CASSLGTGRQETQYF	TGTGCCAGCAGTTTAGGTACAGGCCGTCAAGAGACCCAGTACTTC
TRBD2	TRBV28	-	TRBJ2-2	CASSFIGTSPQGGELFF	TGTGCCAGCAGTTTTATCGGGACTAGCCCACAAGGCGGGGAGCTGTTTTTT
TRBD1	TRBV28	-	TRBJ1-1	CASSPDRVNTEAFF	TGTGCCAGCAGTCCGGACAGGGTTAACACTGAAGCTTTCTTT
TRBD1	TRBV9	once	TRBJ2-2	CASSVRMGDREVPGELFF	TGTGCCAGCAGCGTACGTATGGGGGACAGGGAAGTTCCCGGGGAGCTGTTTTTT
TRBD1	TRBV4-2	-	TRBJ1-2	CASSQDEGTGGYGYTF	TGTGCCAGCAGCCAAGATGAAGGGACAGGCGGCTATGGCTACACCTTC
-	TRBV2	-	TRBJ2-3	CANHASSGAFTDTQYF	TGTGCCAACCACGCATCATCTGGGGCATTCACAGATACGCAGTATTTT
TRBD2	TRBV9	-	TRBJ2-3	CASSAGTGTKQYF	TGTGCCAGCAGCGCCGGAACCGGGACTAAGCAGTATTTT
-	TRBV28	-	TRBJ1-4	CASAEGVYEKLFF	TGTGCCAGCGCGGAAGGGGTTTATGAAAAACTGTTTTTT
TRBD2	TRBV7-2	-	TRBJ2-3	CASSRTSGGQDTQYF	TGTGCCAGCAGTCGGACTAGCGGGGGGCAAGATACGCAGTATTTT
-	TRBV25-1	-	TRBJ2-2	CASSVGLNTGELFF	TGTGCCAGCAGTGTGGGACTGAACACCGGGGAGCTGTTTTTT
TRBD1	TRBV3-1/TRBV3-2	few	TRBJ1-6	CASRDDRGRVPLHF	TGTGCCAGCAGAGACGACAGGGGCCGGGTCCCCCTCCACTTT
-	TRBV5-1	-	TRBJ2-1	CASRQGTLGNNEQFF	TGCGCCAGCAGACAGGGGACTTTGGGGAACAATGAGCAGTTCTTC
-	TRBV28	-	TRBJ2-1	CASMETLQGPNEQFF	TGTGCCAGTATGGAGACCCTTCAGGGGCCCAATGAGCAGTTCTTC
-	TRBV21-1	-	TRBJ1-5	CASTKQDDRPQHF	TGTGCCAGCACGAAACAGGATGATCGGCCCCAGCATTTT
TRBD1	TRBV7-8	-	TRBJ2-7	CASSLDPRGKGNEQYF	TGTGCCAGCAGCTTAGATCCCAGGGGGAAGGGAAACGAGCAGTACTTC
TRBD2	TRBV28	-	TRBJ2-7	CASSGEGLATGEQYF	TGTGCCAGCAGCGGGGAGGGACTAGCGACGGGAGAGCAGTACTTC
-	TRBV27	-	TRBJ2-3	CASSLLHQGGISTDTQYF	TGTGCCAGCAGTTTGCTCCACCAAGGGGGTATTAGCACAGATACGCAGTATTTT
TRBD2	TRBV4-1	-	TRBJ2-1	CASSQPGLVYEQFF	TGCGCCAGCAGCCAACCGGGACTAGTATACGAGCAGTTCTTC
-	TRBV7-9	-	TRBJ1-2	CASQGLESDGYTF	TGTGCCAGCCAGGGCTTGGAGTCGGATGGCTACACCTTC
TRBD1	TRBV28	-	TRBJ1-1	CASSLNRGTEAFF	TGTGCCAGCAGTTTAAACAGGGGGACTGAAGCTTTCTTT
-	TRBV28	once	TRBJ2-7	CASSGTPLVYEQYF	TGTGCCAGCAGCGGGACTCCATTAGTCTACGAGCAGTACTTC
TRBD2	TRBV5-5	-	TRBJ2-3	CASSLVVAGGSTDTQYF	TGTGCCAGCAGCTTGGTTGTAGCGGGAGGTAGCACAGATACGCAGTATTTT
-	TRBV19	-	TRBJ2-6	CASRRGSFGANVLTF	TGTGCCAGTAGACGGGGTTCCTTTGGGGCCAACGTCCTGACTTTC
TRBD1	TRBV19	-	TRBJ1-1	CASSIDRGRTEAFF	TGTGCCAGTAGTATTGACAGGGGGCGTACTGAAGCTTTCTTT
TRBD1	TRBV20-1	-	TRBJ2-3	CSASRGQAKDTQYF	TGCAGTGCTAGTAGGGGACAGGCTAAAGATACGCAGTATTTT
TRBD1	TRBV19	few	TRBJ1-1	CASSMDRTLGAFF	TGTGCCAGTAGTATGGACAGGACTTTGGGGGCTTTCTTT
TRBD2	TRBV11-1	-	TRBJ2-2	CASSLIAGDTGELFF	TGTGCCAGCAGCCTGATAGCGGGAGATACCGGGGAGCTGTTTTTT
-	TRBV2	-	TRBJ1-2	CASKLADYGYTF	TGTGCCAGCAAGCTAGCAGACTATGGCTACACCTTC
-	TRBV5-4	-	TRBJ1-2	CASSLARGAGYGYTF	TGTGCCAGCAGCTTGGCTAGGGGCGCCGGCTATGGCTACACCTTC
-	TRBV27	few	TRBJ1-5	CASSLTRGLISSQPQHF	TGTGCCAGCAGTTTGACTAGAGGACTCATTTCTTCTCAGCCCCAGCATTTT
-	TRBV28	-	TRBJ1-2	CASSSPSPGGYTF	TGTGCCAGCAGTTCTCCGTCCCCCGGGGGCTACACCTTC
TRBD1	TRBV11-2	-	TRBJ2-5	CASSLNGDSRQETQYF	TGTGCCAGCAGCTTAAATGGGGACAGTAGACAAGAGACCCAGTACTTC
TRBD1	TRBV2	-	TRBJ2-1	CASQATHRGNNEQFF	TGTGCCAGCCAGGCGACTCACAGGGGAAACAATGAGCAGTTCTTC
-	TRBV27	-	TRBJ1-2	CASSLRWTEYNYGYTF	TGTGCCAGCAGTTTGCGGTGGACAGAATATAACTATGGCTACACCTTC
-	TRBV18	-	TRBJ1-1	CASSPADREAFF	TGTGCCAGCTCTCCGGCGGACAGAGAAGCTTTCTTT
TRBD2	TRBV18	-	TRBJ2-1	CASSPTSGVDNEQFF	TGTGCCAGCTCACCGACTAGCGGGGTAGACAATGAGCAGTTCTTC
-	TRBV7-9	-	TRBJ1-1	CAASGGNLGGTEAFF	TGTGCCGCCTCGGGGGGTAACTTAGGGGGCACTGAAGCTTTCTTT
-	TRBV19	-	TRBJ1-5	CASSIVAGAGQPQHF	TGTGCCAGTAGTATAGTAGCAGGGGCGGGTCAGCCCCAGCATTTT
-	TRBV27	once	TRBJ1-1	CASSRGRGTEAFF	TGTGCCAGCAGTCGAGGTAGGGGGACTGAAGCTTTCTTT
-	TRBV18	-	TRBJ2-7	CASSPDSLEQYF	TGTGCCAGCTCACCAGACAGTCTTGAGCAGTACTTC
TRBD1	TRBV3-1/TRBV3-2	-	TRBJ2-5	CASSRRGTGGGTQYF	TGTGCCAGCAGCCGGAGAGGGACAGGGGGAGGGACCCAGTACTTC
TRBD2	TRBV4-3	-	TRBJ2-2	CASSQSLLAGGPGELFF	TGCGCCAGCAGCCAGAGCCTACTAGCGGGAGGGCCCGGGGAGCTGTTTTTT
TRBD1	TRBV28	-	TRBJ2-7	CASSPWGQGSKGSYEQYF	TGTGCCAGCAGTCCTTGGGGACAGGGGTCCAAAGGATCCTACGAGCAGTACTTC
TRBD2	TRBV9	few	TRBJ2-3	CASSAQPGTRGDTQYF	TGTGCCAGCAGCGCACAACCCGGGACTAGAGGAGATACGCAGTATTTT